The following is a T cell receptor (beta chain) sequence with its context. Clones were sequenced by immunoSEQ multiplex PCR, and TCRdb holds only the in-frame ones, with some missing. The sample carries 80,000 to 130,000 clones, roughly 89% recorded once. This sample is drawn from a study of blood T cell repertoires in COVID-19. Per germline, CDR1 SGDLS and CDR2 YYNGEE. The CDR3 sequence is 15 residues long. V was clipped by 0 bases and J by 0 bases; unmatched bases: 1. The sequence derives from a man in his 70s with acute or convalescent COVID-19. Sequenced sample: peripheral blood. V and J are TRBV9 and TRBJ2-3, with 7 bases fitting TRBD1. CDR3 in amino acids: CASSVAGGSTDTQYF. In DNA form, the CDR3 reads TGTGCCAGCAGCGTAGCAGGGGGAAGCACAGATACGCAGTATTTT.